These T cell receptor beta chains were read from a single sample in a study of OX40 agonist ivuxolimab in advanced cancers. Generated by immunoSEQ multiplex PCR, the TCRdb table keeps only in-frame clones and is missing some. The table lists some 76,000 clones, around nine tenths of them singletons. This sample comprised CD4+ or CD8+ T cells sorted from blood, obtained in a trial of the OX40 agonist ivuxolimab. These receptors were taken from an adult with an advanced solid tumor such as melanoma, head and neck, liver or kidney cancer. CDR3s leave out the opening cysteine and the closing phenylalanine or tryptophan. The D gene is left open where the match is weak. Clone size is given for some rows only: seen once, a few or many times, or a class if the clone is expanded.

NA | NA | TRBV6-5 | ASTTTTNEKLF
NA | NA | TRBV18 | ASSPGSGQETQY
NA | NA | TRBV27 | ASSLGPGNQPQH
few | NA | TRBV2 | ASTDTGTNQPQH
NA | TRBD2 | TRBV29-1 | SVAGGAGEQY
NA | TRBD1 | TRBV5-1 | ASSLEGTGGRVDTQY
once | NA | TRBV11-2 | ASSSLSSTVGASYGYT
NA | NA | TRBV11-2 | ASTQSGANVLT
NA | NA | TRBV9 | ASSALGANTGELF
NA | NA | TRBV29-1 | SAGQSWDTQY
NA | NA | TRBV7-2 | ASSLTRLEAF
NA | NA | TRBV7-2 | ASSSQGGNTEAF
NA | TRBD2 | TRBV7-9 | ASSRRLGSGESQETQY
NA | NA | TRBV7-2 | ASSLRAIETQY
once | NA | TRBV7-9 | ASSYEFGQQY
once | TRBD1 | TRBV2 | ASSEFQGATHGYT
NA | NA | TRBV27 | ASSLFPQLGTDTQY
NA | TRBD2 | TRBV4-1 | ASNLRLAGTDTQY
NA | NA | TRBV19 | ASSEGPRFPTDTQY
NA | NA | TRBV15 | ATSRDRSSYEQY
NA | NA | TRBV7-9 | ASTLIPSVQDTGELF
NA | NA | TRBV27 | ASSRGGQTGNTIY
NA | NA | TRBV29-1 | SVGGGGNTNTGELF
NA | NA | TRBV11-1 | ASSFGGRQF
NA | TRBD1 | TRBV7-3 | ASSQGGQGTGELF
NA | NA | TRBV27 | ASRPGRWNTEAF
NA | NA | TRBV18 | ASRHSGGTNEKLF
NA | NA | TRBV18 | ASSPTRTVNQPQH
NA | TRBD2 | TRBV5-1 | ASSWGSGVGYNEQF